What follows describes a single TCR beta chain. Its antigen is undetermined. The data were taken from a study of cytomegalovirus exposure and HLA in healthy donors. It was with 60 Vbeta and 13 Jbeta primers that the PCR ran. Sequenced by immunoSEQ multiplex PCR; TCRdb stores in-frame clones only, minus some. The sample includes about 160,000 clones. Study conclusions and caveats: Three chains tied to CMV proved CMV antigen-specific in vitro. The authors assumed roughly uniform sequencing depth across donors for presence/absence analyses. Most subjects' HLA-A and HLA-B alleles were reportedly predicted from TCR beta sequences. CMV serostatus was the only immune exposure information that was available.

Sequenced: PBMCs. The sequence was collected from a woman aged 55-70 years in good health and CMV-seronegative.

The CDR3 nucleotides are TGTGCCGGCTCGCAAGGGAGGGGGGAGACCCAGTACTTC. Amino acid sequence: CAGSQGRGETQYF. The rearrangement joins TRBV2 to TRBJ2-5, with D perhaps matching TRBD2 (7 bases). Trimming shortened V by 11 bases and J by 5 bases, and 18 bases separated the two germline ends. The CDR3 has 13 residues. The germline CDR1 and CDR2 sequences are SNHLY and FYNNEI.